A selection of T cell receptor beta chains follows, all from one sample in a study of OX40 agonist ivuxolimab in advanced cancers. Produced via immunoSEQ multiplex PCR; TCRdb's table is partial and in-frame only. The sample shows roughly 66,000 clones, 80% to 85% of them seen only once. The specimen was CD4+ or CD8+ T cells sorted from blood, collected in a trial of the OX40 agonist ivuxolimab. All receptors derive from an adult with an advanced solid tumor such as melanoma, head and neck, liver or kidney cancer. The conserved cysteine and the conserved F or W are not part of the CDR3 here.

J gene	CDR3 length	V gene	CDR3 protein
TRBJ1-1	10	TRBV29-1	SVVGDRVASF
TRBJ2-2	13	TRBV30	AWRGPWGPSGELF
TRBJ1-5	10	TRBV28	ASRTSNQPQH
TRBJ1-4	11	TRBV28	ASSSGLNEKLF
TRBJ2-5	12	TRBV5-6	ASSPPISQETQY
TRBJ2-1	14	TRBV7-8	ASSLVVSGSWDEQF
TRBJ2-6	13	TRBV7-2	ASSLGGAGANVLT
TRBJ2-3	13	TRBV7-9	ASSLTGEQTDTQY
TRBJ2-7	13	TRBV19	ASSFRDRGNYEQY
TRBJ1-5	12	TRBV30	AWSERAGHQPQH
TRBJ2-5	12	TRBV19	ASSSVGSAWTQY
TRBJ2-1	12	TRBV5-1	ASSLDVHGDEQF